A selection of T cell receptor beta chains follows, all from one sample in a study of regulatory T cells in long-lasting Graves disease. TCRdb itself ran the multiplex PCR reads through MiXCR, one entry per CDR3 protein. The sample lists around 470,000 distinct CDR3 sequences; less than 15% were seen once. These same data were also listed under a study on T cells in Graves' hyperthyroidism and ophthalmopathy.

The sequences come from peripheral blood mononuclear cells (PBMCs), collected at new diagnosis, from a patient treated with antithyroid drugs. These receptors were taken from a woman aged 45-65 years with Graves disease. Each CDR3 is given without its conserved first and last residue. Each record gives: J gene, V gene, clone size, CDR3 protein. Not all rows give a size; the values are once, few, many and, for expanded clones, a class.

j_gene: TRBJ1-5; v_gene: TRBV28; abundance: many; CDR3aa: ASSFRGSNQPQH
j_gene: TRBJ1-5; v_gene: TRBV19; abundance: NA; CDR3aa: ASSPYGENQPQH
j_gene: TRBJ1-4; v_gene: TRBV6-1; abundance: NA; CDR3aa: ASKGTGDEKLF
j_gene: TRBJ2-7; v_gene: TRBV10-3; abundance: NA; CDR3aa: AISEWAYEQY
j_gene: TRBJ2-7; v_gene: TRBV2; abundance: many; CDR3aa: ASSGRTGSYEQY
j_gene: TRBJ1-2; v_gene: TRBV12-3/TRBV12-4; abundance: many; CDR3aa: ASSFPGVDYGYT
j_gene: TRBJ2-5; v_gene: TRBV7-6; abundance: NA; CDR3aa: ASSPGTDETQY
j_gene: TRBJ2-1; v_gene: TRBV7-8; abundance: NA; CDR3aa: ASSPEETSSDEQF
j_gene: TRBJ2-5; v_gene: TRBV28; abundance: NA; CDR3aa: ASSRVTGGTGETQY
j_gene: TRBJ2-3; v_gene: TRBV29-1; abundance: NA; CDR3aa: SVERPGQATDTQY
j_gene: TRBJ2-7; v_gene: TRBV2; abundance: many; CDR3aa: ASSDQGAGSYEQY
j_gene: TRBJ2-2; v_gene: TRBV3-1; abundance: NA; CDR3aa: ASSPRGRGLPAGELF
j_gene: TRBJ2-4; v_gene: TRBV28; abundance: NA; CDR3aa: ASSRAGVGDIQY
j_gene: TRBJ1-1; v_gene: TRBV28; abundance: few; CDR3aa: ASSLRGYTEAF
j_gene: TRBJ2-1; v_gene: TRBV13; abundance: many; CDR3aa: ASSEETSYNEQF
j_gene: TRBJ1-1; v_gene: TRBV3-1; abundance: few; CDR3aa: ASKPGHKNTEAF
j_gene: TRBJ2-7; v_gene: TRBV28; abundance: many; CDR3aa: ASSLSLSGRSSYEQY
j_gene: TRBJ2-7; v_gene: TRBV5-1; abundance: NA; CDR3aa: ASSSKGEIEQY
j_gene: TRBJ2-1; v_gene: TRBV7-9; abundance: many; CDR3aa: ASRSRTSSYNEQF
j_gene: TRBJ1-4; v_gene: TRBV28; abundance: NA; CDR3aa: ASSSGRLLNEKLF
j_gene: TRBJ2-3; v_gene: TRBV28; abundance: NA; CDR3aa: ASSPERGGPPDTQY
j_gene: TRBJ1-2; v_gene: TRBV6-1; abundance: many; CDR3aa: ASSFDREYGYT
j_gene: TRBJ2-2; v_gene: TRBV7-9; abundance: NA; CDR3aa: ASSPRGASNTGELF
j_gene: TRBJ2-1; v_gene: TRBV2; abundance: many; CDR3aa: ASRRTSGYNEQF
j_gene: TRBJ1-1; v_gene: TRBV9; abundance: few; CDR3aa: ASSVGTGVEAF
j_gene: TRBJ2-7; v_gene: TRBV6-9; abundance: few; CDR3aa: ASSYRTSPSGSTHEQY
j_gene: TRBJ2-3; v_gene: TRBV28; abundance: few; CDR3aa: ASKNWGGTDTQY
j_gene: TRBJ1-1; v_gene: TRBV4-1; abundance: NA; CDR3aa: ASSPFEGEEAF
j_gene: TRBJ2-3; v_gene: TRBV6-2/TRBV6-3; abundance: NA; CDR3aa: ASRTLAGVVDTQY
j_gene: TRBJ2-1; v_gene: TRBV12-3/TRBV12-4; abundance: NA; CDR3aa: ASSLEGLDEQF
j_gene: TRBJ1-6; v_gene: TRBV28; abundance: few; CDR3aa: ASSLRLWGVDSPLH
j_gene: TRBJ1-4; v_gene: TRBV7-6; abundance: many; CDR3aa: ASSLAGSAEKLF
j_gene: TRBJ2-1; v_gene: TRBV7-3; abundance: many; CDR3aa: ASSLSRVGQGYNEQF
j_gene: TRBJ2-7; v_gene: TRBV28; abundance: many; CDR3aa: ASSIPKGNHYEQY
j_gene: TRBJ2-3; v_gene: TRBV2; abundance: many; CDR3aa: ASSREGLAGVTQY
j_gene: TRBJ2-2; v_gene: TRBV28; abundance: many; CDR3aa: ASSTRPGTTGELF
j_gene: TRBJ2-5; v_gene: TRBV12-3/TRBV12-4; abundance: many; CDR3aa: ASSPPLKGLWETQY
j_gene: TRBJ2-1; v_gene: TRBV7-2; abundance: many; CDR3aa: ASSFHRTYNEQF
j_gene: TRBJ1-4; v_gene: TRBV5-1; abundance: NA; CDR3aa: ASSRQGAANEKLF
j_gene: TRBJ1-5; v_gene: TRBV12-3/TRBV12-4; abundance: NA; CDR3aa: ASSHGTGGAVSNQPQH
j_gene: TRBJ2-3; v_gene: TRBV28; abundance: many; CDR3aa: ASNQGGFTDTQY
j_gene: TRBJ2-2; v_gene: TRBV5-1; abundance: few; CDR3aa: ASSGGTGESGELF